The clone carrying this T cell receptor (beta chain) was detected a few times. Its antigen is unknown. The library protocol tagged individual cDNA molecules with unique molecular identifiers. TCRdb used MiXCR to reprocess the 5' RACE reads, holding one entry per CDR3 protein. The sample has about 60,000 distinct CDR3 sequences; 9.1% are singletons. This CDR3 is built from 15 residues. The ends were cut back, 3 bases at V and 5 bases at J, with 16 bases in the middle. The germline CDR1 and CDR2 sequences are LGHNA and YNFKEQ. This record belongs to a study of early T cells in non-severe SARS-CoV-2 infection. The wider study: Sequenced bulk RNA came from whole blood that was unsorted, and chains were unpaired.

Notes on the study in general: A preference for anti-spike CD8 responses marked VDJdb matching, which missed private and CD4 specificities.

The sequenced sample was whole blood. This receptor was taken from an adult who was a healthcare worker with PCR-confirmed SARS-CoV-2 infection or an uninfected control (not recorded which). V gene TRBV4-2 combines with J gene TRBJ1-2; the D is unclear. The CDR3 loop reads CASSQDRRGGYGYTF. DNA of the CDR3: TGTGCCAGCAGCCAGGACCGCCGAGGAGGGTATGGCTACACCTTC.